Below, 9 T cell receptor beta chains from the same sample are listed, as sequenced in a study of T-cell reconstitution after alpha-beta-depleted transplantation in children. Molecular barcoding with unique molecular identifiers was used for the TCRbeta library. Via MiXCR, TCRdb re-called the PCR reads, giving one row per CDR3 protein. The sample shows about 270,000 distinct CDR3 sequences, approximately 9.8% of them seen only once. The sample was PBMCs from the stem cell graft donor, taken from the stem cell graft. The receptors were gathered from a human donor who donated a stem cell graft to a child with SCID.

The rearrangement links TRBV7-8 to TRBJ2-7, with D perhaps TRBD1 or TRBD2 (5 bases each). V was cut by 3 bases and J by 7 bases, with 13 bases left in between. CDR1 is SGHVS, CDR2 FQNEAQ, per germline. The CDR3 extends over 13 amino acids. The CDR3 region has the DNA TGTGCCAGCAGCTTGGGACCGTCTCTAGAGCAGTACTTC. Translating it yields CASSLGPSLEQYF.

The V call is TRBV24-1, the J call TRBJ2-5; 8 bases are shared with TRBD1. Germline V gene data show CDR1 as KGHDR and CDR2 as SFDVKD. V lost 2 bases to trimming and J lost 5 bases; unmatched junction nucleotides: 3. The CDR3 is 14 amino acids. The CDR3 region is CATSDSGGRETQYF. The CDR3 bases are TGTGCCACCAGTGATTCAGGGGGCCGGGAGACCCAGTACTTC.

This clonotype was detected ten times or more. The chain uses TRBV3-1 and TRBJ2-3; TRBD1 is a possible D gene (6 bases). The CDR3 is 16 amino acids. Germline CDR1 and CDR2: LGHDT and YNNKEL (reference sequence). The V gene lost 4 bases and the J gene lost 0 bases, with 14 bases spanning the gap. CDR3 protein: CASSLQGWGSTDTQYF. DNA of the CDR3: TGTGCCAGCAGCCTGCAGGGGTGGGGTAGCACAGATACGCAGTATTTT.

CDR3 amino acids: CASSLPGTSREQFF. DNA of the CDR3: TGTGCCAGCAGTCTCCCCGGGACTTCCCGTGAGCAGTTCTTC. V and J are TRBV27 and TRBJ2-1; TRBD2 is a possible D gene (6 bases). In germline, CDR1 is MNHEY, CDR2 SMNVEV (reference sequence). This CDR3 has 14 amino acids. V lost 5 bases, J lost 9 bases, and 17 bases lay in between.

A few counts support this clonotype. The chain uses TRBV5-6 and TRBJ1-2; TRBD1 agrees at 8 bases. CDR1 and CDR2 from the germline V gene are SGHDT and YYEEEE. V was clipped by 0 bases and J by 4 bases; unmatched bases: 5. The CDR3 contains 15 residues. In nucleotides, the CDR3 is TGTGCCAGCAGCTTGGGCCAGGGGGCTACCTATGGCTACACCTTC. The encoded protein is CASSLGQGATYGYTF.

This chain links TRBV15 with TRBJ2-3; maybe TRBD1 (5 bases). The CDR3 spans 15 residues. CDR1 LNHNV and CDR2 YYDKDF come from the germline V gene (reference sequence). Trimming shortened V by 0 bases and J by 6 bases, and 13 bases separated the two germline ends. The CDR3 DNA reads TGTGCCACCAGCAGAGAGGGGCCCCCTGATGATACGCAGTATTTT. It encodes CATSREGPPDDTQYF.

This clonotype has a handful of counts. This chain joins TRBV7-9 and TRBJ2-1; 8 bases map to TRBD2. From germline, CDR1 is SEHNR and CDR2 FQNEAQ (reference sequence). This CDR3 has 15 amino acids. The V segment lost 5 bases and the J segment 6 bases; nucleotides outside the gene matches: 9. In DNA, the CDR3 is TGTGCCAGCAGCCTCCGGGACGGGAGGGTCAATGAGCAGTTCTTC. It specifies CASSLRDGRVNEQFF.

The CDR3 DNA reads as TGTGCCAGCAGCTATACCGCCGGGAATCGATTCCCCTACGAGCAGTACTTC. Amino acids: CASSYTAGNRFPYEQYF. The V and J genes are TRBV7-2 and TRBJ2-7, with D possibly being TRBD2 (5 bases). The germline gives CDR1 SGHTA, CDR2 FQGNSA. This CDR3 is 17 amino acids long. Trimming removed 4 bases from V and 2 bases from J, with 21 bases in between.

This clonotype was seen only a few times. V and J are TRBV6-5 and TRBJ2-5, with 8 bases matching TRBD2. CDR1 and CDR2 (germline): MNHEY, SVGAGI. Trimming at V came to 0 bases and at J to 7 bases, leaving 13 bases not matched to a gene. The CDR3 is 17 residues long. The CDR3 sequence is CASSYSSGGGPHRTQYF. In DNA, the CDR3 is TGTGCCAGCAGTTACTCAAGTGGCGGGGGGCCCCACCGGACCCAGTACTTC.